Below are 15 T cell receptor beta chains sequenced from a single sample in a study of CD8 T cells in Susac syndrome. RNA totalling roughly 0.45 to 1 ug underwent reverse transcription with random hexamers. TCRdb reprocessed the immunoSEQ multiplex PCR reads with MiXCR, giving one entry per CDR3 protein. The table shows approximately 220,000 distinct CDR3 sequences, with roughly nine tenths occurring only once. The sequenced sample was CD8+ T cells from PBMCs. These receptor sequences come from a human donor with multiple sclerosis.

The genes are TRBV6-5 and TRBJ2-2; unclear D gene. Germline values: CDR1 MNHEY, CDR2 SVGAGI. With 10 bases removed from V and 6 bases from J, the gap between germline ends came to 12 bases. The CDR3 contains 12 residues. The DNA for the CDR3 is TGTGCCATCGCTCGACCGGCCGGGGAGCTGTTTTTT. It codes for CAIARPAGELFF.

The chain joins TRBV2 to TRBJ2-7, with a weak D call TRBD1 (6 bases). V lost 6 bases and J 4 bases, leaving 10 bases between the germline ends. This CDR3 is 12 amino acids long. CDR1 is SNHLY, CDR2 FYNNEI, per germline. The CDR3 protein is CASRTGGYEQYF. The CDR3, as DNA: TGTGCCAGCAGGACAGGCGGGTACGAGCAGTACTTC.

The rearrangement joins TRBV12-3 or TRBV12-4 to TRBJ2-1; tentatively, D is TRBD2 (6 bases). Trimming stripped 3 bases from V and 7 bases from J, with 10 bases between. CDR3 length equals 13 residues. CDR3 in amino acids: CASSLGTWNEQFF. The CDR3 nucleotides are TGTGCCAGCAGTTTGGGGACTTGGAATGAGCAGTTCTTC.

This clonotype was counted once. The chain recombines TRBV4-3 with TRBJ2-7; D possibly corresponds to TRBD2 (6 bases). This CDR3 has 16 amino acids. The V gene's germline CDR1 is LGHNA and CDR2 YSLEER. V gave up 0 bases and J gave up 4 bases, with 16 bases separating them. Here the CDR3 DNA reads TGCGCCAGCAGCCAAGACTACTACGGGGGAACGTACGAGCAGTACTTC. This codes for CASSQDYYGGTYEQYF.

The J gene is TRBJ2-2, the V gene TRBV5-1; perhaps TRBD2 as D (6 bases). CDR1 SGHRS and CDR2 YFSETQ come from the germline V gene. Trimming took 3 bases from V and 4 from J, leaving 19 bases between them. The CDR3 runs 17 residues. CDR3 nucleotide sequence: TGCGCCAGCAGCTCAGGCATGTGGCAGGAGGGCACCGGGGAGCTGTTTTTT. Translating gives CASSSGMWQEGTGELFF.

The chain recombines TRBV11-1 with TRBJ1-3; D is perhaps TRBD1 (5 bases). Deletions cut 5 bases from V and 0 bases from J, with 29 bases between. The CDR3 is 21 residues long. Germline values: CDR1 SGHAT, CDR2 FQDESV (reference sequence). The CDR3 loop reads CASSPPPGRDPRGTSGNTIYF. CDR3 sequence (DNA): TGTGCCAGCAGCCCACCCCCGGGCAGGGACCCACGGGGGACCTCTGGAAACACCATATATTTT.

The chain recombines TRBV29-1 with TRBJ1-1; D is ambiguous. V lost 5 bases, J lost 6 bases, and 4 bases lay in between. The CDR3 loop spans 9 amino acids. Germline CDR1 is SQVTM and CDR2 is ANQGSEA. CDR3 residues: CSVMPEAFF. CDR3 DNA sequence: TGCAGCGTTATGCCTGAAGCTTTCTTT.

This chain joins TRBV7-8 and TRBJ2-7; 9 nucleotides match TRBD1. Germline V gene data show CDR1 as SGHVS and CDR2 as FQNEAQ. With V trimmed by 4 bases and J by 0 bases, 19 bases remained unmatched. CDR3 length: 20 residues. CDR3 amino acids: CASSSPRSPGTGTSSYEQYF. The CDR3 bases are TGTGCCAGCAGCTCCCCCAGAAGTCCCGGGACAGGGACGAGCTCCTACGAGCAGTACTTC.

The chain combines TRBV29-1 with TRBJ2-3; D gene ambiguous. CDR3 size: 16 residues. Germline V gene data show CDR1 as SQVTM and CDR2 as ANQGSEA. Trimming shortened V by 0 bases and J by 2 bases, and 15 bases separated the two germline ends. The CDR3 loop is CSVEDTWDHSTDTQYF. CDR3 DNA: TGCAGCGTTGAAGATACGTGGGATCACTCCACAGATACGCAGTATTTT.

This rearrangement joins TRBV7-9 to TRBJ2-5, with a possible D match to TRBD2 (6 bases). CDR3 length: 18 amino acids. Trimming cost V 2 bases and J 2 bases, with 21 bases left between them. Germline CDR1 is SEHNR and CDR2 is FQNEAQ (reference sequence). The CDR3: CASSLWAWSGELQETQYF. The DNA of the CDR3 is TGTGCCAGCAGCTTATGGGCATGGTCGGGGGAGCTACAAGAGACCCAGTACTTC. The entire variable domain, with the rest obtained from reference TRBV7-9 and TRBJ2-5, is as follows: DTGVSQNPRHKITKRGQNVTFRCDPISEHNRLYWYRQTLGQGPEFLTYFQNEAQLEKSRLLSDRFSAERPKGSFSTLEIQRTEQGDSAMYLCASSLWAWSGELQETQYFGPGTRLLVL.

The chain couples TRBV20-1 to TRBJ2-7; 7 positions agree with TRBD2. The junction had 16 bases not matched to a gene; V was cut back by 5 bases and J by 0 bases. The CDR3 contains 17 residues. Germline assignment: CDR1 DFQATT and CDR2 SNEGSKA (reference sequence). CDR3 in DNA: TGCAGTGCTTTAAGGGGCAAAACGGGGGACTACTCCTACGAGCAGTACTTC. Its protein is CSALRGKTGDYSYEQYF.

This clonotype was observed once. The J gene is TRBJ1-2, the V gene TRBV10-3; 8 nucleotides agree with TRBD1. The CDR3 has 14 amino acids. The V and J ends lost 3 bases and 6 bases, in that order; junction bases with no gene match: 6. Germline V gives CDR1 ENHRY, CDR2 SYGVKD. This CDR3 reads CAISDPDRVNGYTF. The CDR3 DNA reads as TGTGCCATCAGTGACCCGGACAGGGTCAATGGCTACACCTTC.

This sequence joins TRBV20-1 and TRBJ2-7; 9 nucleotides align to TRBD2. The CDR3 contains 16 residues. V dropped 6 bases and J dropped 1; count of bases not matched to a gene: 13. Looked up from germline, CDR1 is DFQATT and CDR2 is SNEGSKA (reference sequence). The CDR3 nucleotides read TGCAGTGCGGATGGTAGATTAGCGGGGGTGTCCTACGAGCAGTACTTC. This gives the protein CSADGRLAGVSYEQYF.

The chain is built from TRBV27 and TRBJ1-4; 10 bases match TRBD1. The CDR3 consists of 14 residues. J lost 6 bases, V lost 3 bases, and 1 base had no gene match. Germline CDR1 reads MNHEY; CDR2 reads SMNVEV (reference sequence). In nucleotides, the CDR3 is TGTGCCAGCAGTTTGACAGGGGGCGATGAAAAACTGTTTTTT. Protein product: CASSLTGGDEKLFF. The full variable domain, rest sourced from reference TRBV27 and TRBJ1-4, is EAQVTQNPRYLITVTGKKLTVTCSQNMNHEYMSWYRQDPGLGLRQIYYSMNVEVTDKGDVPEGYKVSRKEKRNFPLILESPSPNQTSLYFCASSLTGGDEKLFFGSGTQLSVL.

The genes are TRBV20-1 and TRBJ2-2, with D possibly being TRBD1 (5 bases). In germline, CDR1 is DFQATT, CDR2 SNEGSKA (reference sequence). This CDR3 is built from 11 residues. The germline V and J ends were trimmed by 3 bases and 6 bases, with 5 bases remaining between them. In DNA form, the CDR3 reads TGCAGTGCTAGGGGGCCCGGGGAGCTGTTTTTT. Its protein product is CSARGPGELFF.